This TCR beta chain was sequenced for a study of CXCR3-negative and CXCR3-positive naive CD8 T cells (dated by TCRdb to about 2019). Broadly, across the study: In total, about 135 million TRB reads were obtained, corresponding to roughly 1.5 +/- 0.3 million reads per library. For the TRBV-TRBJ cluster analysis, the naive subsets came from a handful of donors, while the memory cells came from 3 donors. Diversity and physicochemical repertoire analyses covered eleven to twelve donors pooled from two independent experiments. The full study reports these points: Freshly isolated PBMCs were used for most assays because CXCR3 expression partially decreased after cryopreservation. Similar TRBV-TRBJ usage was shown by naive CXCR3-negative and CXCR3-positive cells from the same donor, whereas distinct patterns were shown by memory cells. Repertoire diversity was comparably high in both naive subsets but much lower in memory CD8+ T cells. TRB CDR3s from CXCR3-positive naive cells showed higher hydrophobicity (lower Kidera factor 4), lower energy, and higher strength and volume indices than CXCR3-negative naive cells. Because surface CD5, which is linked to self-reactivity in mice, was comparable between the naive subsets, TCR interaction strength was also inferred from TRB CDR3 physicochemical properties.

As to this clonotype: Its antigen is unknown.

Reading the germline V gene gives CDR1 MNHEY and CDR2 SVGEGT. The CDR3 spans 14 residues, from the cysteine through the phenylalanine. The protein alone is recorded here. The listed sequencing device is NextSeq 550. The Human TCR Profiling Kit (MiLaboratory) was used to prepare UMI-labeled 5' RACE TRB cDNA libraries. cDNA synthesis used the entire amount of extracted RNA, and PCR amplification then used the entire amount of cDNA produced. Libraries were prepared in parallel with an identical number of PCR cycles. In the original analysis: MIGEC and MiXCR extracted about 48,000 +/- 9,800 unique UMI-labeled TRB cDNA molecules per library, requiring at least two reads per UMI. An average of approximately 40,000 +/- 10,000 functional in-frame TRB CDR3 nucleotide clonotypes without stop codons was found per library. After each sample was downsampled to 5000 UMI-labeled TRB molecules, VDJtools was used to calculate diversity metrics such as normalized Shannon-Wiener and Chao1. VDJtools was used to calculate clonotype-size-weighted physicochemical properties of the central five CDR3 residues, namely interaction energy, strength, volume and Kidera factor 4. With the reads reprocessed by TCRdb, a single entry stands for each CDR3 protein sequence and no DNA is reported. The V and J calls and clone size come from TCRdb's table, not from the authors' own analysis. The table for this sample shows roughly 110,000 distinct CDR3 sequences. The ten largest clones capture around 0.38% of the sample.

Each CD8+ T cell subset was flow-sorted in triplicate, with approximately 300,000 cells per subset placed directly into RLT lysis buffer. To keep memory contaminants out, a stringent definition of naive CD8+ T cells was applied: CD45RO-CCR7+CD27+CD95-. Peripheral blood mononuclear cells were isolated from buffy coats by standard density gradient centrifugation. Naive CXCR3-negative and CXCR3-positive CD8+ T cells were flow-sorted on a FACSAria III. An RNeasy Mini Kit was used to extract total RNA from the sorted cells. The sequenced sample was naive CXCR3+ CD8+ T cells from blood. The cell subset or site label here, explained by the study, means: CD45RO-CCR7+CD27+CD95- naive CD8+ T cells expressing CXCR3 (TNR3+). The chain couples TRBV6-2 or TRBV6-3 to TRBJ2-7. This sequence originates from a human donor in good health. Some clones in this sample may be carry-over from other donors' samples. The encoded CDR3 is CASSTGTNSYEQYF.